Below, 12 T cell receptor beta chains from the same sample are listed, as sequenced in a study of PD-L1 blockade in urothelial cancer. Time point here: peripheral blood 6 weeks after treatment start. Only in-frame clones appear in the TCRdb table, and some are missing; sequencing was by immunoSEQ multiplex PCR. The table includes 95,000 to 130,000 clones, around 89% detected once. The material sequenced was PBMCs, taken around atezolizumab (anti-PD-L1) treatment. The receptors stem from a man in his sixties with urothelial cancer.

The chain uses TRBV18 and TRBJ2-3, with TRBD1 as a possible D gene (6 bases). The CDR3 is 13 residues long. Trimming pared 6 bases from V and 3 bases from J, leaving 10 bases between. Looked up from germline, CDR1 is KGHSH and CDR2 is LQKENI. The CDR3 protein is CASSGQWTDTQYF. As DNA, the CDR3 is TGTGCCAGCTCCGGACAGTGGACAGATACGCAGTATTTT.

This clone was recorded only once. The rearrangement uses TRBV21-1 and TRBJ2-2; no check of the table's D call, TRBD2, against the DNA was made. TRBV21-1 is classified as a pseudogene. The length of the CDR3 is 18 residues. CDR3: CASPLGLAHISYTGELFF. The CDR3 nucleotides are TGTGCCAGTCCCCTCGGGCTAGCCCACATTTCATATACCGGGGAGCTGTTTTTT.

The chain has TRBV5-1 and TRBJ2-1; D is undetermined. The ends were cut back, 0 bases at V and 4 bases at J, with 8 bases in the middle. Germline assignment: CDR1 SGHRS and CDR2 YFSETQ. This CDR3 contains 14 residues. The CDR3 sequence is CASSLAAEYNEQFF. DNA for the CDR3: TGCGCCAGCAGCTTGGCGGCGGAGTACAATGAGCAGTTCTTC.

This sequence joins TRBV7-2 and TRBJ1-3, with TRBD1 matching over 9 bases. The CDR3 covers 17 residues. The trim removed 1 base at V and 4 bases at J, leaving 8 bases unmatched. Germline V gene lookup returns CDR1 SGHTA and CDR2 FQGNSA. The CDR3 protein is CASSLGPGQGYGNTIYF. The CDR3 DNA sequence: TGTGCCAGCAGCTTAGGGCCCGGACAGGGGTACGGAAACACCATATATTTT.

The chain has TRBV4-2 and TRBJ2-7; a weak D match, TRBD2 (5 bases). The V end was cut by 0 bases, the J end by 3 bases, with 15 bases between. The CDR3 runs to 16 residues. Looked up from germline, CDR1 is LGHNA and CDR2 is YNFKEQ. CDR3 coding DNA: TGTGCCAGCAGCCAAGATCAGGCGGAGGCGTTCTACGAGCAGTACTTC. This codes for CASSQDQAEAFYEQYF.

V and J are TRBV30 and TRBJ2-7, with D perhaps TRBD2 (7 bases). This CDR3 has 15 amino acids. Germline CDR1 GTSNPN, CDR2 SVGIG (reference sequence). Trimming shortened V by 3 bases and J by 4 bases, and 19 bases separated the two germline ends. The CDR3 protein is CAWSPRLGGGYEQYF. The CDR3 coding sequence is TGTGCCTGGAGCCCACGGTTAGGGGGGGGGTACGAGCAGTACTTC.

This clone was detected only once. The J gene is TRBJ2-1, the V gene TRBV5-1; tentatively, D is TRBD1 (5 bases). This CDR3 contains 12 residues. Germline V gene lookup returns CDR1 SGHRS and CDR2 YFSETQ. The V and J ends lost 5 bases and 9 bases respectively, with 12 bases between them. The CDR3 loop is CASRQQGGEQFF. CDR3 coding DNA: TGCGCCAGCAGGCAGCAGGGCGGTGAGCAGTTCTTC.

The rearrangement uses TRBV6-4 and TRBJ2-6; 12 bases fit TRBD1. The CDR3 sequence is 16 residues long. Germline loops: CDR1 MRHNA, CDR2 SNTAGT. The V and J ends lost 7 bases and 3 bases, in that order; junction bases with no gene match: 4. CDR3 sequence: CASMGQGARGANVLTF. The DNA of the CDR3 is TGTGCCAGCATGGGACAGGGGGCGCGTGGGGCCAACGTCCTGACTTTC.

The V and J genes are TRBV7-2 and TRBJ2-7, with TRBD1 matching over 10 bases. Unmatched junction bases numbered 8, after V lost 5 bases and J lost 4 bases. CDR1 is SGHTA, CDR2 FQGNSA, per germline. The CDR3 spans 15 residues. CDR3 sequence (DNA): TGTGCCAGCAGCGACGGAGGGACAGGGGCATACGAGCAGTACTTC. Translating gives CASSDGGTGAYEQYF. The whole variable domain, remainder taken from reference TRBV7-2 and TRBJ2-7, is GAGVSQSPSNKVTEKGKDVELRCDPISGHTALYWYRQSLGQGLEFLIYFQGNSAPDKSGLPSDRFSAERTGGSVSTLTIQRTQQEDSAVYLCASSDGGTGAYEQYFGPGTRLTVT.

Written as DNA, the CDR3 is TGTGCCAGCAGTTATACAGGGGACGGCTATGGCTACACCTTC. Residues: CASSYTGDGYGYTF. The chain couples TRBV6-1 to TRBJ1-2, with 7 bases fitting TRBD1. This CDR3 is built from 14 residues. Losses at the gene ends were 5 bases for V and 4 bases for J; bases not matched to a gene: 7. Per the germline V gene, CDR1 is MNHNS and CDR2 is SASEGT.

This chain connects TRBV7-9 to TRBJ2-2, with TRBD1 matching over 9 bases. The CDR3 runs 17 residues. Germline V gene data show CDR1 as SEHNR and CDR2 as FQNEAQ (reference sequence). The V gene end was trimmed by 0 bases and the J gene end by 5 bases; junction bases not matched to a gene: 7. This CDR3 reads CASSLARTGVVTGELFF. The CDR3, as DNA: TGTGCCAGCAGCTTAGCCCGGACAGGGGTGGTGACCGGGGAGCTGTTTTTT.

V gene TRBV6-5 combines with J gene TRBJ2-3; 8 nucleotides agree with TRBD2. This CDR3 has 14 amino acids. Germline V gene sequence: CDR1 MNHEY, CDR2 SVGAGI. V lost 6 bases and J lost 4; bases outside the gene matches: 6. CDR3 DNA sequence: TGTGCCAGCAGCCCCCGGGGACTAGCAGATACGCAGTATTTT. This gives the protein CASSPRGLADTQYF.